This T cell receptor beta chain originates from a study of CD8+ T cells in alopecia areata. The wider study: The study gave treated patients oral tofacitinib at 5 to 10 mg twice daily. The protocol delivered tofacitinib for 6 to 18 months, then withdrew it for 6 months. The study's findings and limits: Lesional scalp, especially alopecia totalis/universalis, showed higher clonality than normal scalp. TCR sharing across patients was less clear than in mice, possibly HLA-related.

This clone was detected only a few times. Antigen unknown. Isolated RNA was reverse transcribed into cDNA used as the sequencing template. Clones were sequenced by immunoSEQ multiplex PCR, and TCRdb holds only the in-frame ones, with some missing. Of some 130,000 clones in the sample, more than 40% were seen once. The TCR originated in a human donor with alopecia areata. Here the sequenced sample was CD8+ T cells sorted from blood, taken at week 0.

The CDR3 region has the DNA TGTGCCAGCAGTGAAGGACGGAGAAACACCATATATTTT. Its protein is CASSEGRRNTIYF. The chain couples TRBV2 to TRBJ1-3, with D unclear. The germline CDR1 and CDR2 sequences are SNHLY and FYNNEI. V dropped 1 base and J dropped 5 bases, with 6 bases sitting between them. The CDR3 totals 13 residues.